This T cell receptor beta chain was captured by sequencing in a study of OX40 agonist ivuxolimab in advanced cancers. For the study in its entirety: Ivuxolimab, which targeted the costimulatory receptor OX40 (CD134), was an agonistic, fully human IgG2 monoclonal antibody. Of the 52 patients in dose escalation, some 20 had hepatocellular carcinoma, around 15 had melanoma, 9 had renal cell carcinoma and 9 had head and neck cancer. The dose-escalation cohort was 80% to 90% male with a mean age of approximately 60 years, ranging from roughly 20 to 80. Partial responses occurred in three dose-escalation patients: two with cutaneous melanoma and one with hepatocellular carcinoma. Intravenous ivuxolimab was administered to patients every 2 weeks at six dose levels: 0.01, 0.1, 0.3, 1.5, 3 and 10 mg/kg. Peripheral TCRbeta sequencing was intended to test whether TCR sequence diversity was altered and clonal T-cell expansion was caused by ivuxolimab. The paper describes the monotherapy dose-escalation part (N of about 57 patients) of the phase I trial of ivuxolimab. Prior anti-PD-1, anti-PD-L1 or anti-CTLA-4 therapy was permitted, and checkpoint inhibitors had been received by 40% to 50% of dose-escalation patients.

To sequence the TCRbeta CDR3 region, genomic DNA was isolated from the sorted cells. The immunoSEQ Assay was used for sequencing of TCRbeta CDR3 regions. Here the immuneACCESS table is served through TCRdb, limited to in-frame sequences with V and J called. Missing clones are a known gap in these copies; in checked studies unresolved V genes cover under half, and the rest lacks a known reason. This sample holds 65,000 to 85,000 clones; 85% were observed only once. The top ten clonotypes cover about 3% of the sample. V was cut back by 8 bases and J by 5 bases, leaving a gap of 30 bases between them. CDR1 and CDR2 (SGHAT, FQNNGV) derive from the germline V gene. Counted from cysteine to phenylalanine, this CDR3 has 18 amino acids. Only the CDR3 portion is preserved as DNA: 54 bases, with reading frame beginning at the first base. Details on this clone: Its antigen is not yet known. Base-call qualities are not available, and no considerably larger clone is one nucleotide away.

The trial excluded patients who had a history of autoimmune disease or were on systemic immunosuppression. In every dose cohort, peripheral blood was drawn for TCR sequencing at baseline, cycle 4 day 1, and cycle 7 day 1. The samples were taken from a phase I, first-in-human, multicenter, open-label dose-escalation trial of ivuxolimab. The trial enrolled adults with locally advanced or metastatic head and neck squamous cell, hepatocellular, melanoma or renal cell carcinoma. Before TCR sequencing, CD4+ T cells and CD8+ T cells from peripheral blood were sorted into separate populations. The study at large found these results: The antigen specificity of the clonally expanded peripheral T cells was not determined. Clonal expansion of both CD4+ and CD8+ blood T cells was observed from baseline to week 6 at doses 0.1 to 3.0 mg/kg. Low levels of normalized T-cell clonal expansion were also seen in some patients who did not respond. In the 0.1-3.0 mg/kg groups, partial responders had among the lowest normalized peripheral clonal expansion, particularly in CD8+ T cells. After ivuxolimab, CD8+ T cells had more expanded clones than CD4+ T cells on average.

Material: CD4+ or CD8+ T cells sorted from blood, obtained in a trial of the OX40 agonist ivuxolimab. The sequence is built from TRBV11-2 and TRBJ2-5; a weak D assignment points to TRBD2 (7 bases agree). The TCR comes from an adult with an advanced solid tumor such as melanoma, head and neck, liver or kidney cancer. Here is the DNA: TGTGCCAGCCGACTAGGGCGAGGGGGGGACTTCCGACGGGAGACCCAGTACTTC. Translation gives CASRLGRGGDFRRETQYF.